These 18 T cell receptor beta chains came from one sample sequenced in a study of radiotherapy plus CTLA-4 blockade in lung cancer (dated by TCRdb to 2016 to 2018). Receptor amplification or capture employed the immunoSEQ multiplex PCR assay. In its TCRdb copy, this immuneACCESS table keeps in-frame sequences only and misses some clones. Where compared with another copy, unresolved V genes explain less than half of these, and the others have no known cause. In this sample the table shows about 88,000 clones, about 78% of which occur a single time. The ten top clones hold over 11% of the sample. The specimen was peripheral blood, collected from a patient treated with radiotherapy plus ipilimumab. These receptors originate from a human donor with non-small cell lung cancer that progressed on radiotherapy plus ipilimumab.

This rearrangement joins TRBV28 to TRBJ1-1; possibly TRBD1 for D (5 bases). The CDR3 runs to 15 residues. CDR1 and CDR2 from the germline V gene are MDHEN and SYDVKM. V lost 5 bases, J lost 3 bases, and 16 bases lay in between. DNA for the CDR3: TGTGCCAGCAGTCCTCTCGGCAGGGCAGACACTGAAGCTTTCTTT. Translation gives CASSPLGRADTEAFF.

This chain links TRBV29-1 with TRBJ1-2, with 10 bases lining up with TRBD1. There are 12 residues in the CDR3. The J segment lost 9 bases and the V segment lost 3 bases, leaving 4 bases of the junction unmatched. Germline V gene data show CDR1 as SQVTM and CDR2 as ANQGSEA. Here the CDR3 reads CSVEGTGARYTF. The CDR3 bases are TGCAGCGTTGAGGGGACAGGGGCCCGCTACACCTTC.

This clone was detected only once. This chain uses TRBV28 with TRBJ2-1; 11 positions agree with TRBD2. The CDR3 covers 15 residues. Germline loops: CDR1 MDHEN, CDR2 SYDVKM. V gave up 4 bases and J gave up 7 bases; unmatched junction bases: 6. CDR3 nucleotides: TGTGCCAGCAGTTACTTAGCGGGAGGGCCGAATGAGCAGTTCTTC. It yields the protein CASSYLAGGPNEQFF.

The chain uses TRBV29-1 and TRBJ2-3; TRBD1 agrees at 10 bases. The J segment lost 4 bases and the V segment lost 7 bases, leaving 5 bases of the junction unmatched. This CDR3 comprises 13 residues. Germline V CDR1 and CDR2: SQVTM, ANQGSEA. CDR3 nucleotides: TGCAGCGGTGAGACAGGGGGCGCAGATACGCAGTATTTT. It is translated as CSGETGGADTQYF.

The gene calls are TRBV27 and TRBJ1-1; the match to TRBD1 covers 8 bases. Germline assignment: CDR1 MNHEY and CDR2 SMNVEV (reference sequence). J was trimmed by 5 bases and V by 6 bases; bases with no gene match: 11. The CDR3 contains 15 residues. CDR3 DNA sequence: TGTGCCAGCAGCCCTACTCCAGGGGGCAGGACTGAAGCTTTCTTT. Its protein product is CASSPTPGGRTEAFF.

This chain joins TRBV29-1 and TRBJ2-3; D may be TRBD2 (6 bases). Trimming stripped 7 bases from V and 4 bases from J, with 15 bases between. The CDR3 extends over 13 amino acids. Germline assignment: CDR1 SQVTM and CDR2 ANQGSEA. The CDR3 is CSARDWVADTQYF. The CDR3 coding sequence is TGCAGCGCGAGGGACTGGGTGGCAGATACGCAGTATTTT.

The CDR3 DNA reads TGTGCCACCAGGACAGGGGCGGACACAGATACGCAGTATTTT. Protein sequence: CATRTGADTDTQYF. The chain couples TRBV10-3 to TRBJ2-3; 9 bases fit TRBD1. The CDR3 runs to 14 residues. The V gene end was trimmed by 10 bases and the J gene end by 2 bases; junction bases not matched to a gene: 7. The germline V gene encodes CDR1 ENHRY and CDR2 SYGVKD.

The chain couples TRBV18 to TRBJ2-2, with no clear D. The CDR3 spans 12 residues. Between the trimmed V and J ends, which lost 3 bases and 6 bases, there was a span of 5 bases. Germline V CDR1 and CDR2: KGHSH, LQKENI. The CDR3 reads CASSPRSGELFF. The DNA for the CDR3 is TGTGCCAGCTCACCCCGATCCGGGGAGCTGTTTTTT.

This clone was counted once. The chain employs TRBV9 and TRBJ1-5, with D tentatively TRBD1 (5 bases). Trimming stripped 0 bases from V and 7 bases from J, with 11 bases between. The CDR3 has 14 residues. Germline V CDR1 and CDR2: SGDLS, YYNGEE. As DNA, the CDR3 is TGTGCCAGCAGCGTAGATGCAGGGTCCCAGCCCCAGCATTTT. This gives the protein CASSVDAGSQPQHF.

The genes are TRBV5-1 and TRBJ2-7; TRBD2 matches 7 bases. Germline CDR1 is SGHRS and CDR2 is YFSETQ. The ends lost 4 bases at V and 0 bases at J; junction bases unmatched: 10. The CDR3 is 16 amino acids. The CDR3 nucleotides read TGCGCCAGCAGCGGGGGTGGAGCGGGGCTCTCCTACGAGCAGTACTTC. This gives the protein CASSGGGAGLSYEQYF.

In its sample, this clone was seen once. The CDR3 reads CASSLGGNYGYTF. The CDR3 nucleotides are TGTGCCAGCAGCTTGGGGGGAAACTATGGCTACACCTTC. The rearrangement links TRBV5-8 to TRBJ1-2; D is uncertain. The germline V gene encodes CDR1 SGHTS and CDR2 YDEGEE. This CDR3 region has 13 residues. V lost 0 bases and J 2 bases, leaving 5 bases between the germline ends.

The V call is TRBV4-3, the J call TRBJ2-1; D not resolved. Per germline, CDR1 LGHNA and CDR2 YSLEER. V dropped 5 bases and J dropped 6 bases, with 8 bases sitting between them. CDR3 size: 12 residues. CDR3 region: CASSSRGNEQFF. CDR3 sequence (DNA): TGCGCCAGCAGCTCCCGAGGCAATGAGCAGTTCTTC.

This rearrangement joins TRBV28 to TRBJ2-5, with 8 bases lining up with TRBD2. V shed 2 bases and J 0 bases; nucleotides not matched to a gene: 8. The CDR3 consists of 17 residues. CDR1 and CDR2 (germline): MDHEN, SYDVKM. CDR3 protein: CASSLPRERGYQETQYF. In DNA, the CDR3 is TGTGCCAGCAGTTTACCTCGTGAGCGGGGGTACCAAGAGACCCAGTACTTC.

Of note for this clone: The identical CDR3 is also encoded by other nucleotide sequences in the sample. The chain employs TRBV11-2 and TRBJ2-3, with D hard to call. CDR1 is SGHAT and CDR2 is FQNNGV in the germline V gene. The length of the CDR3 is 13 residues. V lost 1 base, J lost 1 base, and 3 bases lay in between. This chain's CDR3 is CASSLAGTDTQYF. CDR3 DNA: TGTGCCAGCAGCTTAGCAGGCACAGATACGCAGTATTTT.

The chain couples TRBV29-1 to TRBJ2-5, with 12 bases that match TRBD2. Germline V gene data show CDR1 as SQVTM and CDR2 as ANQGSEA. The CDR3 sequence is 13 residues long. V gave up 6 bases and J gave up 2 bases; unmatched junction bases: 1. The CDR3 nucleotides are TGCAGCGTCGGGACTAGCGGGCAAGAGACCCAGTACTTC. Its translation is CSVGTSGQETQYF.

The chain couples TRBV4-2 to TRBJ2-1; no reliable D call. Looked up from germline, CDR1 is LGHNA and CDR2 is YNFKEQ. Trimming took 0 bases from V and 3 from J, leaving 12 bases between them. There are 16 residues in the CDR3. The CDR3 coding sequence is TGTGCCAGCAGCCAAGAAGAGTACCCCCTCTACAATGAGCAGTTCTTC. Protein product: CASSQEEYPLYNEQFF.

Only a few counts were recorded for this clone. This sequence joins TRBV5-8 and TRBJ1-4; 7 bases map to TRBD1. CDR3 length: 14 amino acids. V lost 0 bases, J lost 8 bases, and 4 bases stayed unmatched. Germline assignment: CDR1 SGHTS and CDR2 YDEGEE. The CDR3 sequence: CASSLGQGREKLFF. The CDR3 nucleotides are TGTGCCAGCAGCTTGGGACAGGGTAGGGAAAAACTGTTTTTT.

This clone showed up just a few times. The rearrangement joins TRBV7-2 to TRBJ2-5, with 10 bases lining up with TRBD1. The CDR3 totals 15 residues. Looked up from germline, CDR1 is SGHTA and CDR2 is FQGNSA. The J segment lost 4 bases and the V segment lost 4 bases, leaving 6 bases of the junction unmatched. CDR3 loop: CASSYAGTGAETQYF. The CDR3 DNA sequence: TGTGCCAGCAGCTACGCCGGGACAGGGGCAGAGACCCAGTACTTC.